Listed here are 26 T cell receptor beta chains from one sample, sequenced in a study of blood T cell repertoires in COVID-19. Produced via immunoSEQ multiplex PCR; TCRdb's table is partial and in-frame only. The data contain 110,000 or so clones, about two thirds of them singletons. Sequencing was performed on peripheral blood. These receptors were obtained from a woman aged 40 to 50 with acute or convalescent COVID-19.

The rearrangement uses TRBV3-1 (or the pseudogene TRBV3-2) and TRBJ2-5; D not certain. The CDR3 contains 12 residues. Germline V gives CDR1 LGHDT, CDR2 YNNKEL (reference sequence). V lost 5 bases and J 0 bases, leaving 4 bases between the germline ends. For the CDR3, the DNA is TGTGCCAGCAGCTTAAACCAAGAGACCCAGTACTTC. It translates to CASSLNQETQYF.

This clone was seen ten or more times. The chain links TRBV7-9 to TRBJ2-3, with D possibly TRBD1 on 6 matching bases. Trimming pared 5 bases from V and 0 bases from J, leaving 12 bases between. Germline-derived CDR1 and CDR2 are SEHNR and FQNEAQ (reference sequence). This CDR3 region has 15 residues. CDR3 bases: TGTGCCAGCAGCAGCGACAGGCTGAGCACAGATACGCAGTATTTT. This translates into CASSSDRLSTDTQYF.

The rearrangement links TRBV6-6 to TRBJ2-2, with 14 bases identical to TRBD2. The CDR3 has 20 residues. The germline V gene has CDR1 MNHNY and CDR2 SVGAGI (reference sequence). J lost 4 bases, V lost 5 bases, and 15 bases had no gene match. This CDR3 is CASSRTPTSGGAGGTGELFF. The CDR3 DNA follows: TGTGCCAGCAGTCGAACCCCGACTAGCGGGGGGGCCGGTGGCACCGGGGAGCTGTTTTTT.

The CDR3 nucleotides read TGTGCCAGCAGCGTAGGGACAGGGCTTACCTATGGCTACACCTTC. Its translation is CASSVGTGLTYGYTF. The chain carries TRBV9 and TRBJ1-2, with 8 bases identical to TRBD1. This CDR3 region has 15 residues. J lost 4 bases, V lost 0 bases, and 5 bases had no gene match. Germline lookup yields CDR1 SGDLS and CDR2 YYNGEE.

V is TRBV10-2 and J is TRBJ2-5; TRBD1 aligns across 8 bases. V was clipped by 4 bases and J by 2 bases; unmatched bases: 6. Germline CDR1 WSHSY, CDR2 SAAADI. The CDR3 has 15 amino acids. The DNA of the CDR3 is TGCGCCAGCAGTGGGTTACAGGGGGTACAAGAGACCCAGTACTTC. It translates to CASSGLQGVQETQYF.

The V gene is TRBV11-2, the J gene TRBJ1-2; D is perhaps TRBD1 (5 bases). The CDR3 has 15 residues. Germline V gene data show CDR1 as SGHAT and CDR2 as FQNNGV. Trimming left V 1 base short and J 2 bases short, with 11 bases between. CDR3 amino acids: CASSLAQGKNYGYTF. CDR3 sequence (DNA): TGTGCCAGCAGCTTAGCCCAGGGAAAAAACTATGGCTACACCTTC.

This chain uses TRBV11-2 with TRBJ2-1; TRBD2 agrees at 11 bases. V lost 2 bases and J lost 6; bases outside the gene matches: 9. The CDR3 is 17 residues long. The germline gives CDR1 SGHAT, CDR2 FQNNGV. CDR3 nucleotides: TGTGCCAGCAGCTTACTACTTAGCGGGGGGGCCGGCAATGAGCAGTTCTTC. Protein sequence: CASSLLLSGGAGNEQFF. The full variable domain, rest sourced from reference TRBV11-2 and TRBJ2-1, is EAGVAQSPRYKIIEKRQSVAFWCNPISGHATLYWYQQILGQGPKLLIQFQNNGVVDDSQLPKDRFSAERLKGVDSTLKIQPAKLEDSAVYLCASSLLLSGGAGNEQFFGPGTRLTVL.

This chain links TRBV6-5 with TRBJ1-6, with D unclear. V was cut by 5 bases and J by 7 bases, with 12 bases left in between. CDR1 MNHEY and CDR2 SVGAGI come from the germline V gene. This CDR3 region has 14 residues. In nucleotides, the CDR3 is TGTGCCAGCAGTCCTCAATACAACAATTCACCCCTCCACTTT. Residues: CASSPQYNNSPLHF.

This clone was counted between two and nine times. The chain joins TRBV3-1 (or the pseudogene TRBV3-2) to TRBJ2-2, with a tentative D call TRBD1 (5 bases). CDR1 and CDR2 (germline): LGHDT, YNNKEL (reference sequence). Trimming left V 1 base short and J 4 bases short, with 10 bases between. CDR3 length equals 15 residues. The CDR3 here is CASSQGQFSTGELFF. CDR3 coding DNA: TGTGCCAGCAGCCAAGGACAGTTTTCCACCGGGGAGCTGTTTTTT.

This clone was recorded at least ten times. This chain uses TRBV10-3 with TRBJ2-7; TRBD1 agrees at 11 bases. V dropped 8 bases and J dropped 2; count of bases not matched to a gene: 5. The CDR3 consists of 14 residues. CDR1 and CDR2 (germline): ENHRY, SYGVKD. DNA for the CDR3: TGTGCCATCTCCGGACAGGGGGCCCCCTACGAGCAGTACTTC. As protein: CAISGQGAPYEQYF.

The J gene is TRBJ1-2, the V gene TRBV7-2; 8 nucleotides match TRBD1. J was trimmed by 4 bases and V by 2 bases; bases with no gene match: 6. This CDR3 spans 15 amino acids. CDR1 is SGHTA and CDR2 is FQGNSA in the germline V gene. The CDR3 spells CASSLYRTGPYGYTF. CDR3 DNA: TGTGCCAGCAGCTTATATCGGACAGGGCCCTATGGCTACACCTTC.

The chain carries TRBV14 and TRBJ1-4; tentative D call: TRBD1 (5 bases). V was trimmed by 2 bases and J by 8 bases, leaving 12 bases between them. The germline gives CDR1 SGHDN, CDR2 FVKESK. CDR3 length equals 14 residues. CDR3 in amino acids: CASSQYRRGEKLFF. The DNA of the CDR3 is TGTGCCAGCAGCCAATACAGGCGGGGCGAAAAACTGTTTTTT. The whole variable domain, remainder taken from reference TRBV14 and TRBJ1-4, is EAGVTQFPSHSVIEKGQTVTLRCDPISGHDNLYWYRRVMGKEIKFLLHFVKESKQDESGMPNNRFLAERTGGTYSTLKVQPAELEDSGVYFCASSQYRRGEKLFFGSGTQLSVL.

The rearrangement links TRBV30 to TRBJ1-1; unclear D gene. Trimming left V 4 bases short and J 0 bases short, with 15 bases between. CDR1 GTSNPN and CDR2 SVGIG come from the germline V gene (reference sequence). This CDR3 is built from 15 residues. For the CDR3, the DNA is TGTGCCTGGAACGTAGGAGGTCAGATGAACACTGAAGCTTTCTTT. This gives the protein CAWNVGGQMNTEAFF. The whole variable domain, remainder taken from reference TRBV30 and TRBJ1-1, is SQTIHQWPATLVQPVGSPLSLECTVEGTSNPNLYWYRQAAGRGLQLLFYSVGIGQISSEVPQNLSASRPQDRQFILSSKKLLLSDSGFYLCAWNVGGQMNTEAFFGQGTRLTVV.

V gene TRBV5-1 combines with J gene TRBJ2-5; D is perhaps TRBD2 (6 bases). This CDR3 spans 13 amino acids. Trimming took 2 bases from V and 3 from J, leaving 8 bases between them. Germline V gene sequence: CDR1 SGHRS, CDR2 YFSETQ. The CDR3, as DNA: TGCGCCAGCAGCTTCGGAGGGGAAGAGACCCAGTACTTC. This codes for CASSFGGEETQYF.

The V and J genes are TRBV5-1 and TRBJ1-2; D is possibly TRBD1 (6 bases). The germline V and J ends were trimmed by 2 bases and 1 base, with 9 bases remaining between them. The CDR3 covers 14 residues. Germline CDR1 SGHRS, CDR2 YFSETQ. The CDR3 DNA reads TGCGCCAGCAGCTTCGGACAGCGTAACTATGGCTACACCTTC. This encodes CASSFGQRNYGYTF.

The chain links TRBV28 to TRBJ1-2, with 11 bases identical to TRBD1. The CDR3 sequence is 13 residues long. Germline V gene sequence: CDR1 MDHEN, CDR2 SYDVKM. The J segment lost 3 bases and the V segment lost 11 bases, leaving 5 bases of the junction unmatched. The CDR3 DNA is TGTGCCTTTGGGACAGGGGGGCACTATGGCTACACCTTC. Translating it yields CAFGTGGHYGYTF.

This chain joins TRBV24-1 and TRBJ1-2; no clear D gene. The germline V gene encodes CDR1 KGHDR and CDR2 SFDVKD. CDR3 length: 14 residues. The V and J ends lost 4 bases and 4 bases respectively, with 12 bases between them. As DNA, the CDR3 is TGTGCCACCAGTGACCTATGGTATTCCTATGGCTACACCTTC. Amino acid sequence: CATSDLWYSYGYTF.

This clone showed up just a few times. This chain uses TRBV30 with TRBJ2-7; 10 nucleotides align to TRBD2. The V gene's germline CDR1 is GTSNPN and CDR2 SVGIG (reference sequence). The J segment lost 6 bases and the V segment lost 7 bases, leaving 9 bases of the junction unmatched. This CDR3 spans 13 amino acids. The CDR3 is CAYQRGGKTEQYF. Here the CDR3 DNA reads TGTGCCTACCAGCGGGGGGGTAAGACCGAGCAGTACTTC.

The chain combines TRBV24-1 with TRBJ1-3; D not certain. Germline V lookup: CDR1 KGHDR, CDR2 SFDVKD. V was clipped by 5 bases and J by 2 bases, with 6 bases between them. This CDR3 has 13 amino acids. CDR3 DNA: TGTGCCACCAGTGTGGAGCCTGGAAACACCATATATTTT. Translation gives CATSVEPGNTIYF.

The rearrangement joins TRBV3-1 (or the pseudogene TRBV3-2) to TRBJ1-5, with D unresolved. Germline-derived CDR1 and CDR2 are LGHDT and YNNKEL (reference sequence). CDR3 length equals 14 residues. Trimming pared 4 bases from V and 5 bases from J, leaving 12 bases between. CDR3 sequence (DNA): TGTGCCAGCAGCCCTGACACAACCGATCAGCCCCAGCATTTT. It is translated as CASSPDTTDQPQHF.

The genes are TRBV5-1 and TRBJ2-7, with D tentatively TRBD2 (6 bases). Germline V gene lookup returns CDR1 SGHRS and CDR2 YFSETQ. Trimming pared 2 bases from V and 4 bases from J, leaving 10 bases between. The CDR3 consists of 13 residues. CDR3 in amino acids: CASSLGTEYEQYF. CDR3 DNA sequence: TGCGCCAGCAGCTTAGGGACTGAGTACGAGCAGTACTTC.

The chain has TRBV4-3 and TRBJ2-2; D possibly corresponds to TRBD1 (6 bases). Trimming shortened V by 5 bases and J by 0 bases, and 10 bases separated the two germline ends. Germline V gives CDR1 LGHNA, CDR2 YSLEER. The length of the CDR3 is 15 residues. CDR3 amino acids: CASSVGAANTGELFF. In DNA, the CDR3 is TGCGCCAGCAGCGTGGGGGCCGCGAACACCGGGGAGCTGTTTTTT.

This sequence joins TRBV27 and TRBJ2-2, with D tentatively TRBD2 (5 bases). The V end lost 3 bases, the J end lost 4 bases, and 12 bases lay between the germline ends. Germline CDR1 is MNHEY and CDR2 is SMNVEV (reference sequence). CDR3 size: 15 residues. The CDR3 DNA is TGTGCCAGCAGTTTCGGAGGACTGTTCACCGGGGAGCTGTTTTTT. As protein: CASSFGGLFTGELFF.

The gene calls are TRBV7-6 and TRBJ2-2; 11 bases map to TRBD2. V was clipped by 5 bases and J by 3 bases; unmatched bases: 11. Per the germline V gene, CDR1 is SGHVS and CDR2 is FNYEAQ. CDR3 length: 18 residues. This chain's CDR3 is CASSPISGGAYDTGELFF. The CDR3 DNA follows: TGTGCCAGCAGCCCCATTAGCGGGGGGGCCTATGACACCGGGGAGCTGTTTTTT.

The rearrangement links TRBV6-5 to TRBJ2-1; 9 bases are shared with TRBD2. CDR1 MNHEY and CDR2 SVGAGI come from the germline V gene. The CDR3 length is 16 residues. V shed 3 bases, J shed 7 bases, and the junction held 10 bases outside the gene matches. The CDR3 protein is CASSYLRGGFWNEQFF. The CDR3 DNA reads TGTGCCAGCAGTTATTTGCGGGGGGGATTCTGGAATGAGCAGTTCTTC.

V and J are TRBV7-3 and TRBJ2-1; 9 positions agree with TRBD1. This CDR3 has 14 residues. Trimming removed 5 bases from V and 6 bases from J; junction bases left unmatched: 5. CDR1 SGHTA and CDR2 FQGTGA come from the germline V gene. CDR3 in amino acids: CASSEQGAGNEQFF. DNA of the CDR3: TGTGCCAGCAGCGAACAGGGGGCGGGCAATGAGCAGTTCTTC.